This TCR beta chain was recorded in a study of OX40 agonist ivuxolimab in advanced cancers. Study background: The patients' treatment was ivuxolimab, an agonistic anti-OX40 (CD134) antibody. Patient treatment consisted of intravenous ivuxolimab administration every 2 weeks at 0.01 to 10 mg/kg. Dose-escalation cases comprised hepatocellular carcinoma, melanoma, renal cell or head and neck cancer.

Assay used: immunoSEQ multiplex PCR; TCRdb lists only in-frame clones, some missing. The sample lists about 67,000 clones, 70% to 90% occurring once. Study-level results: At doses 0.1 to 3.0 mg/kg, CD4+ and CD8+ clones expanded.

The V and J ends lost 2 bases and 1 base respectively, with 10 bases between them. The CDR3 spans 15 residues. CDR1 is SGHVS and CDR2 is FNYEAQ in the germline V gene. Details on this clone: The antigen remains undetermined.

V and J are TRBV7-6 and TRBJ2-3; tentatively, D is TRBD2 (5 bases). This TCR derives from an adult with an advanced solid tumor such as melanoma, head and neck, liver or kidney cancer. The sample here was CD4+ or CD8+ T cells sorted from blood, taken in a trial of the OX40 agonist ivuxolimab. CDR3 nucleotides: TGTGCCAGCAGCTTACTAGCTCAGGGCACAGATACGCAGTATTTT. It codes for CASSLLAQGTDTQYF.